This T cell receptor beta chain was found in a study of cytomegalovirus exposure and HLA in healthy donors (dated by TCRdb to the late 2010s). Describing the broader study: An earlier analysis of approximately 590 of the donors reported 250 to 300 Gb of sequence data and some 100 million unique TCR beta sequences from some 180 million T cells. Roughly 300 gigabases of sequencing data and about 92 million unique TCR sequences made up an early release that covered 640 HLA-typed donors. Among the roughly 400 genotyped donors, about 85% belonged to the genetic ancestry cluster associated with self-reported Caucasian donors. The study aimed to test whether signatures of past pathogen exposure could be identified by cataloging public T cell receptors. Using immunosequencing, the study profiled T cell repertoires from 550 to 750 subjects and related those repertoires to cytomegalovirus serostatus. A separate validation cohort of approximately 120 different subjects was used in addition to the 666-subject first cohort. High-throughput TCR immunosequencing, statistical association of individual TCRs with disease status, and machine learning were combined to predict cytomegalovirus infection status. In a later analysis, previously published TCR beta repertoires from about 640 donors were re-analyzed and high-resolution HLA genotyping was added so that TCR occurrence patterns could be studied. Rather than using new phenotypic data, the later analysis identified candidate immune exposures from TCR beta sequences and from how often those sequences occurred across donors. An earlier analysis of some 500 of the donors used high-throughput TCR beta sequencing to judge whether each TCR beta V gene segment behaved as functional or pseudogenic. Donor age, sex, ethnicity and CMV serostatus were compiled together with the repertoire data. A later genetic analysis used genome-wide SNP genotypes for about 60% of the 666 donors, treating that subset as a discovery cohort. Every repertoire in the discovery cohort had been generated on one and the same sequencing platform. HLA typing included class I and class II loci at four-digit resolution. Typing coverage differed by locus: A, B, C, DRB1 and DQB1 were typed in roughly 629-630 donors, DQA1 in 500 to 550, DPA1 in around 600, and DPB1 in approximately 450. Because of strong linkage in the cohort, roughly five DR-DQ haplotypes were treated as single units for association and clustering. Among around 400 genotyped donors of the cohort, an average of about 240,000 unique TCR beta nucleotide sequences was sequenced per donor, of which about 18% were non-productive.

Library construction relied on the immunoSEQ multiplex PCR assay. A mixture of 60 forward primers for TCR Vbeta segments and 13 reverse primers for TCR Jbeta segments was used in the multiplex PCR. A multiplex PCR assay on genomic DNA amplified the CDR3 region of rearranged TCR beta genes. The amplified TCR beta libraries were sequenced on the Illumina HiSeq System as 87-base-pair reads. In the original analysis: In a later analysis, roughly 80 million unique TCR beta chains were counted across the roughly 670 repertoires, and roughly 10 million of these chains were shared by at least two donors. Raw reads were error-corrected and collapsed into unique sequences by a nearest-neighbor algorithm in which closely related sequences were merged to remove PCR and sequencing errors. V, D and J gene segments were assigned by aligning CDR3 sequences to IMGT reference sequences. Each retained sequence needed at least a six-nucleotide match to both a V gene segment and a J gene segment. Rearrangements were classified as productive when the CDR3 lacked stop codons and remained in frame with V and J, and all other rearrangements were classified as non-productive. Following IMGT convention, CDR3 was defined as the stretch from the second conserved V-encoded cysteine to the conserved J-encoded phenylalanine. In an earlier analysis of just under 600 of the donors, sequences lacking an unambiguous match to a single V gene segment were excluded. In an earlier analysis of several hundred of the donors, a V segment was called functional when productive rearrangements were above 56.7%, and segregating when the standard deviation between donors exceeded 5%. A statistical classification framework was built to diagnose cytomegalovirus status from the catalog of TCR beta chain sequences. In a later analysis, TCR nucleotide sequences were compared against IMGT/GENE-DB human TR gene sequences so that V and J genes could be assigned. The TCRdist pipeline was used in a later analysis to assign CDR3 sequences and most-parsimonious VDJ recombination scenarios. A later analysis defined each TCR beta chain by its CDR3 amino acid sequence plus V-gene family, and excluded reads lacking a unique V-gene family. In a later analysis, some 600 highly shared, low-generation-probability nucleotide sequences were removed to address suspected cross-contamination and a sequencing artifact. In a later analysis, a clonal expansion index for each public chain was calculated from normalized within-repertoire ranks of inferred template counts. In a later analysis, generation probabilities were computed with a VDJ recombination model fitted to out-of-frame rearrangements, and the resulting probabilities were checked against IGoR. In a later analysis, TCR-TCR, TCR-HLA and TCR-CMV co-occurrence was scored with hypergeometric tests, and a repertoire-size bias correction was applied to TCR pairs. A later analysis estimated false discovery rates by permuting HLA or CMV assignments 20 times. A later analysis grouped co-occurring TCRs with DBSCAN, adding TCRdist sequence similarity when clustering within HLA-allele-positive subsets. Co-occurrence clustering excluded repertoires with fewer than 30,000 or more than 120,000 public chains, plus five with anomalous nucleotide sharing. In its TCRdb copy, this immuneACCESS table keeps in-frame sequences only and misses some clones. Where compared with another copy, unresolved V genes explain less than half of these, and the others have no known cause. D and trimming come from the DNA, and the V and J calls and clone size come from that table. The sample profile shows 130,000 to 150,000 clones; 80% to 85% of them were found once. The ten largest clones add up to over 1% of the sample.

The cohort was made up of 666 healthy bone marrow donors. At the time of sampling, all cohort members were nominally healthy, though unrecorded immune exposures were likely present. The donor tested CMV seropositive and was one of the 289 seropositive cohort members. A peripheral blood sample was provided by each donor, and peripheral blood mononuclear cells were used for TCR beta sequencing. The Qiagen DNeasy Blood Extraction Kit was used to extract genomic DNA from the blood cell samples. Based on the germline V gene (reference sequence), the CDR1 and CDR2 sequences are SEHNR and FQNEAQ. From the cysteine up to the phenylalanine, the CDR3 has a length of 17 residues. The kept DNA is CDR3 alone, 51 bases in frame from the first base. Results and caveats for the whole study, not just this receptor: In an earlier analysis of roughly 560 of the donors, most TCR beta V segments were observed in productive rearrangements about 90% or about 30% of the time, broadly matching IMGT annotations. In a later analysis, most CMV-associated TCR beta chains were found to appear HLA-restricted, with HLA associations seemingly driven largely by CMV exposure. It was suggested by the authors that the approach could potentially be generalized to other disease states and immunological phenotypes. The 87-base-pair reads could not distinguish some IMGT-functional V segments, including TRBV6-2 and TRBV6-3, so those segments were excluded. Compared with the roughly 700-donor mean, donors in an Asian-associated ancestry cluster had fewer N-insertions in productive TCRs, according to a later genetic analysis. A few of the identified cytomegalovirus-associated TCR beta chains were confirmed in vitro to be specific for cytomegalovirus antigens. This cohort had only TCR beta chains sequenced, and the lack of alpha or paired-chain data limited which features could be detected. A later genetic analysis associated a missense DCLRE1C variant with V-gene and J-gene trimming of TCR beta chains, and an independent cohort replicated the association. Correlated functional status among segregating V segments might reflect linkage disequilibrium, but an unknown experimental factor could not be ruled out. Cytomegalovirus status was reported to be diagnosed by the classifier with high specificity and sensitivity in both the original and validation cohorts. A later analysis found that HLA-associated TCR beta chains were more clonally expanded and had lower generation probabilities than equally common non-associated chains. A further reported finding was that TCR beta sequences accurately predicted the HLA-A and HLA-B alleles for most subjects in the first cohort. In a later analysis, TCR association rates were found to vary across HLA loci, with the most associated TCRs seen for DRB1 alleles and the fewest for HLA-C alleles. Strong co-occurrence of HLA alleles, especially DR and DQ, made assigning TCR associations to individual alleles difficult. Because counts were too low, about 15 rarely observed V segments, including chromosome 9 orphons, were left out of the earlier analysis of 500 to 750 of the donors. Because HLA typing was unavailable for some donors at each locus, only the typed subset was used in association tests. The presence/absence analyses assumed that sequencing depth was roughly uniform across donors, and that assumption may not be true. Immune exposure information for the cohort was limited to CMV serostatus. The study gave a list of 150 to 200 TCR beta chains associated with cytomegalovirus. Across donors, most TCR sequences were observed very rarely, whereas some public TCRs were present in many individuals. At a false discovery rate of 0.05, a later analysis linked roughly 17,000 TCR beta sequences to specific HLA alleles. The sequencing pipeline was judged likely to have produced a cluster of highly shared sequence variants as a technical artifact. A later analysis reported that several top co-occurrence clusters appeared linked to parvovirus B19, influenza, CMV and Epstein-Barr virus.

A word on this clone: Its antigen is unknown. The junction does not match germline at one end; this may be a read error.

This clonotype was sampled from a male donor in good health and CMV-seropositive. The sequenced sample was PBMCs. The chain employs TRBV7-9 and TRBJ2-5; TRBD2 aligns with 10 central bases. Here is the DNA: TGTTCCAGCAGCACCGGTAGCGGGGGGCATCCGGGGGAGACCCAGTACTTC. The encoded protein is CSSSTGSGGHPGETQYF.